Below, 8 T cell receptor beta chains from the same sample are listed, as sequenced in a study of blood T cell repertoires in COVID-19. Produced via immunoSEQ multiplex PCR; TCRdb's table is partial and in-frame only. The table records some 90,000 clones, about 88% of them present only once. The sample was peripheral blood. The receptors come from a woman of 80 years or more with active COVID-19.

The chain carries TRBV7-2 and TRBJ2-1; D gene unclear. From germline, CDR1 is SGHTA and CDR2 FQGNSA. There are 15 residues in the CDR3. The ends were cut back, 2 bases at V and 5 bases at J, with 13 bases in the middle. The CDR3 coding sequence is TGTGCCAGCAGCTTATCAGGTTTTACGGACAATGAGCAGTTCTTC. This gives the protein CASSLSGFTDNEQFF.

This chain uses TRBV29-1 with TRBJ2-5; D possibly corresponds to TRBD1 (6 bases). From germline, CDR1 is SQVTM and CDR2 ANQGSEA. CDR3 length: 13 residues. The V end lost 6 bases, the J end lost 7 bases, and 18 bases lay between the germline ends. The CDR3 region has the DNA TGCAGCGTCGGAACGGACAGCCGAGGGACCCAGTACTTC. It specifies CSVGTDSRGTQYF.

A single count supports this clone. J is TRBJ2-1 and V is TRBV3-1 (or the pseudogene TRBV3-2); D uncertain. Trimming removed 1 base from V and 6 bases from J, with 4 bases in between. CDR1 and CDR2 from the germline V gene are LGHDT and YNNKEL (reference sequence). CDR3 length: 12 residues. The CDR3 reads CASSQGANEQFF. The CDR3 DNA is TGTGCCAGCAGCCAAGGGGCCAATGAGCAGTTCTTC.

V usage is TRBV18 and J usage is TRBJ1-2; D ambiguous. The CDR3 consists of 13 residues. V lost 3 bases to trimming and J lost 3 bases, with 8 bases between them. Germline V lookup: CDR1 KGHSH, CDR2 LQKENI. The CDR3 sequence is CASSPVGDYGYTF. CDR3 nucleotide sequence: TGTGCCAGCTCACCGGTGGGAGACTATGGCTACACCTTC.

There are a few counts of this clone. At one end the junction does not follow the germline gene, possibly because of a read error. The V call is TRBV20-1, the J call TRBJ1-2; D may be TRBD1 (5 bases). The CDR3 is made up of 11 amino acids. The germline CDR1 and CDR2 sequences are DFQATT and SNEGSKA (reference sequence). In DNA, the CDR3 is TGCAGTGCTAGAGATTTCGGTCCAGGGTTCTTC. Translated, it gives CSARDFGPGFF.

The gene calls are TRBV5-5 and TRBJ2-3; D possibly corresponds to TRBD2 (6 bases). The V gene lost 4 bases and the J gene lost 6 bases, with 15 bases spanning the gap. From germline, CDR1 is SGHKS and CDR2 YYEKEE (reference sequence). CDR3 size: 14 residues. The CDR3 nucleotides are TGTGCCAGCAGCGAGGGAGGCAGGGTGGATACGCAGTATTTT. This gives the protein CASSEGGRVDTQYF. Based on the CDR3 plus reference TRBV5-5 and TRBJ2-3, the full variable domain is DAGVTQSPTHLIKTRGQQVTLRCSPISGHKSVSWYQQVLGQGPQFIFQYYEKEERGRGNFPDRFSARQFPNYSSELNVNALLLGDSALYLCASSEGGRVDTQYFGPGTRLTVL.

This sequence joins TRBV18 and TRBJ2-5; TRBD2 matches at 7 bases. Germline loops: CDR1 KGHSH, CDR2 LQKENI. The CDR3 covers 13 residues. J lost 2 bases, V lost 3 bases, and 0 bases had no gene match. For the CDR3, the DNA is TGTGCCAGCTCACCGGGGGGGCAAGAGACCCAGTACTTC. The encoded protein is CASSPGGQETQYF.

This rearrangement joins TRBV10-3 to TRBJ2-1; TRBD2 matches 11 bases. The germline V gene encodes CDR1 ENHRY and CDR2 SYGVKD. Unmatched junction bases numbered 9, after V lost 6 bases and J lost 5 bases. The CDR3 length is 16 residues. CDR3 nucleotides: TGTGCCATCAGGGGTAGCGGGAGGGCCGGGAACAATGAGCAGTTCTTC. Encoded protein: CAIRGSGRAGNNEQFF.